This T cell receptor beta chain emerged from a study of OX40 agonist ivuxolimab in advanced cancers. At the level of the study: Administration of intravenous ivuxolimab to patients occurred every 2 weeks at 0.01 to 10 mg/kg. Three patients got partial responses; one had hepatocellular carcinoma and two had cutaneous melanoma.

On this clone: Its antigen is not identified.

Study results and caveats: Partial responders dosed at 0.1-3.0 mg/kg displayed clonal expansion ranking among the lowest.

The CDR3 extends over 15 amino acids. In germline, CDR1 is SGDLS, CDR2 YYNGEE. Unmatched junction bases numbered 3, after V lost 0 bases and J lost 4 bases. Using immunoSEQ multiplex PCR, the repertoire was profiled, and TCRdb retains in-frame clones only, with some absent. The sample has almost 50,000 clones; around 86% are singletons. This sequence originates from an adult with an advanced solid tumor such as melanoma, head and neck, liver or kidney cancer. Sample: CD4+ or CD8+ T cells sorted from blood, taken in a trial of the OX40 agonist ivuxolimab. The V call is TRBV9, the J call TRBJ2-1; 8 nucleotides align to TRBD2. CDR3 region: CASSVAGGDYNEQFF. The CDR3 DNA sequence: TGTGCCAGCAGCGTAGCCGGGGGGGATTACAATGAGCAGTTCTTC.